The 29 T cell receptor beta chains reported below all come from one sample, sequenced in a study of blood T cell repertoires in COVID-19. Here immunoSEQ multiplex PCR was the method, and the copy in TCRdb shows in-frame clones only, minus some. The sample includes tens of thousands of clones, 70% to 90% of them seen just once. The sequencing input was peripheral blood. These receptors all stem from a human donor in a cohort sampled during active COVID-19.

The rearrangement joins TRBV28 to TRBJ2-7; D is ambiguous. V lost 1 base and J 0 bases, leaving 4 bases between the germline ends. CDR1 and CDR2 from the germline V gene are MDHEN and SYDVKM. CDR3 size: 13 residues. The CDR3 nucleotides are TGTGCCAGCAGTTTATCTAACTCCTACGAGCAGTACTTC. This encodes CASSLSNSYEQYF.

V and J are TRBV20-1 and TRBJ2-1; TRBD2 agrees at 14 bases. Germline trimming cut 3 bases from V and 9 bases from J; bases unmatched to any gene: 19. The CDR3 contains 19 residues. CDR1 and CDR2 from the germline V gene are DFQATT and SNEGSKA (reference sequence). The CDR3 DNA sequence: TGCAGTGCTAGTAGTCCCGGGACTAGCGGGAGCCTAGGTCAGGTTGAGCAGTTCTTC. It translates to CSASSPGTSGSLGQVEQFF.

The chain uses TRBV7-8 and TRBJ1-2, with 10 bases fitting TRBD1. The germline V gene encodes CDR1 SGHVS and CDR2 FQNEAQ. V gave up 5 bases and J gave up 1 base; unmatched junction bases: 4. CDR3 length: 15 residues. The CDR3: CASSSRDRGNYGYTF. The CDR3 nucleotides read TGTGCCAGCAGCAGCCGGGACAGGGGTAACTATGGCTACACCTTC. Using reference TRBV7-8 and TRBJ1-2 for the parts outside the CDR3, the full variable domain is GAGVSQSPRYKVAKRGQDVALRCDPISGHVSLFWYQQALGQGPEFLTYFQNEAQLDKSGLPSDRFFAERPEGSVSTLKIQRTQQEDSAVYLCASSSRDRGNYGYTFGSGTRLTVV.

The gene calls are TRBV27 and TRBJ2-7; no reliable D call. Germline CDR1 is MNHEY and CDR2 is SMNVEV (reference sequence). CDR3 length: 15 residues. Deletions cut 8 bases from V and 0 bases from J, with 17 bases between. The CDR3 DNA reads as TGTGCCAGCGCGTCCCTAGGAGCGACCTCCTACGAGCAGTACTTC. This translates into CASASLGATSYEQYF.

This chain joins TRBV28 and TRBJ1-2; D remains ambiguous. The germline V gene encodes CDR1 MDHEN and CDR2 SYDVKM. V was shortened by 6 bases and J by 4 bases, with 12 bases between the two germline ends. This CDR3 has 13 amino acids. Here the CDR3 reads CASRRGFLYGYTF. CDR3 DNA: TGTGCCAGCAGGAGAGGGTTCCTCTATGGCTACACCTTC.

The chain links TRBV2 to TRBJ1-1; 11 bases map to TRBD1. The V gene end was trimmed by 5 bases and the J gene end by 7 bases; junction bases not matched to a gene: 6. CDR1 and CDR2 (germline): SNHLY, FYNNEI. The CDR3 totals 14 residues. DNA of the CDR3: TGTGCCAGCAGTCCGTGGACAGGGGGCCATGAAGCTTTCTTT. Translating it yields CASSPWTGGHEAFF.

A single count supports this clone. The V gene is TRBV19, the J gene TRBJ2-7, with TRBD1 matching over 7 bases. Germline assignment: CDR1 LNHDA and CDR2 SQIVND (reference sequence). The CDR3 consists of 16 residues. V shed 2 bases, J shed 0 bases, and the junction held 7 bases outside the gene matches. Here the CDR3 DNA reads TGTGCCAGTAGTATACCCCGGGCAGGGGGCTCCTACGAGCAGTACTTC. It is translated as CASSIPRAGGSYEQYF.

The chain joins TRBV5-1 to TRBJ2-3; the match to TRBD1 covers 10 bases. Trimming took 0 bases from V and 3 from J; bases not matched to a gene: 1. This CDR3 is built from 15 residues. Per the germline V gene, CDR1 is SGHRS and CDR2 is YFSETQ. CDR3 sequence reads: CASSLGTGGTDTQYF. The CDR3 DNA reads as TGCGCCAGCAGCTTGGGGACAGGGGGTACAGATACGCAGTATTTT.

The chain has TRBV28 and TRBJ2-7; the match to TRBD2 covers 9 bases. After removal of 0 bases from V and 2 bases from J, the junction contained 2 bases not matched to a gene. The CDR3 is 15 residues long. Germline-derived CDR1 and CDR2 are MDHEN and SYDVKM. The CDR3 region is CASSLWASGAYEQYF. For the CDR3, the DNA is TGTGCCAGCAGTTTATGGGCTAGCGGGGCCTACGAGCAGTACTTC.

This clone was counted only a few times. The chain employs TRBV4-3 and TRBJ2-3; D is perhaps TRBD2 (5 bases). The germline V gene encodes CDR1 LGHNA and CDR2 YSLEER. Trimming left V 0 bases short and J 2 bases short, with 15 bases between. The CDR3 spans 17 residues. This CDR3 is CASSQELEAAYTDTQYF. The CDR3 nucleotides are TGCGCCAGCAGCCAAGAATTAGAAGCGGCCTACACAGATACGCAGTATTTT.

V gene TRBV6-4 combines with J gene TRBJ1-6, with a possible D match to TRBD1 (5 bases). The CDR3 sequence is 14 residues long. Germline V CDR1 and CDR2: MRHNA, SNTAGT. Trimming took off 6 bases at V and 3 bases at J, with 9 bases between the two ends. As DNA, the CDR3 is TGTGCCAGCAGGACAGACGTCTATAATTCACCCCTCCACTTT. Residues: CASRTDVYNSPLHF.

V gene TRBV20-1 combines with J gene TRBJ2-3, with D hard to call. Germline values: CDR1 DFQATT, CDR2 SNEGSKA (reference sequence). V lost 6 bases to trimming and J lost 4 bases, with 8 bases between them. This CDR3 contains 11 residues. This CDR3 is CSARTADTQYF. The CDR3 DNA reads as TGCAGTGCCCGTACTGCAGATACGCAGTATTTT.

The chain recombines TRBV11-2 with TRBJ2-5; possible D gene TRBD2, 5 bases. Trimming cost V 3 bases and J 4 bases, with 9 bases left between them. This CDR3 has 13 amino acids. In germline, CDR1 is SGHAT, CDR2 FQNNGV. The CDR3 nucleotides are TGTGCCAGCAGCTTTACTAGTGCAGAGACCCAGTACTTC. Protein sequence: CASSFTSAETQYF.

The genes are TRBV9 and TRBJ1-2, with D possibly being TRBD1 (5 bases). V gave up 0 bases and J gave up 8 bases, with 17 bases separating them. This CDR3 is 15 amino acids long. In germline, CDR1 is SGDLS, CDR2 YYNGEE. The CDR3 DNA reads TGTGCCAGCAGCGTAGACGGAAGGACAAGGTCAGGCTACACCTTC. Its protein product is CASSVDGRTRSGYTF.

This chain joins TRBV30 and TRBJ2-1; 9 nucleotides align to TRBD1. V was pared by 1 base and J by 4 bases, with 2 bases of the junction left unmatched. From germline, CDR1 is GTSNPN and CDR2 SVGIG (reference sequence). The CDR3 is made up of 14 amino acids. CDR3 amino acids: CAWSDRGLYNEQFF. For the CDR3, the DNA is TGTGCCTGGAGTGACAGGGGGCTTTACAATGAGCAGTTCTTC.

The V gene is TRBV11-3, the J gene TRBJ1-1, with D maybe TRBD1 (5 bases). CDR3 length: 14 amino acids. Looked up from germline, CDR1 is SGHNT and CDR2 is YENEEA. The germline V and J ends were trimmed by 3 bases and 0 bases, with 8 bases remaining between them. CDR3 region: CASSLDTLNTEAFF. In nucleotides, the CDR3 is TGTGCCAGCAGCTTGGACACGTTGAACACTGAAGCTTTCTTT.

The chain carries TRBV7-2 and TRBJ2-3, with D unclear. Germline CDR1 is SGHTA and CDR2 is FQGNSA. The CDR3 totals 13 residues. Trimming pared 4 bases from V and 1 base from J, leaving 6 bases between. The CDR3 sequence: CASSYTGTDTQYF. CDR3 sequence (DNA): TGTGCCAGCAGCTACACAGGCACAGATACGCAGTATTTT.

The rearrangement links TRBV7-2 to TRBJ2-1; TRBD2 agrees at 7 bases. CDR3 length equals 16 residues. V shed 5 bases and J 1 base; nucleotides not matched to a gene: 8. CDR1 is SGHTA and CDR2 is FQGNSA in the germline V gene. The CDR3, as DNA: TGTGCCAGCAGCCTAGTCGGCGGGGGATCCTACAATGAGCAGTTCTTC. Translating gives CASSLVGGGSYNEQFF. The variable domain in full, completed from reference TRBV7-2 and TRBJ2-1, reads GAGVSQSPSNKVTEKGKDVELRCDPISGHTALYWYRQSLGQGLEFLIYFQGNSAPDKSGLPSDRFSAERTGGSVSTLTIQRTQQEDSAVYLCASSLVGGGSYNEQFFGPGTRLTVL.

The chain uses TRBV28 and TRBJ2-7; D is perhaps TRBD1 (6 bases). Germline CDR1 and CDR2: MDHEN and SYDVKM. V lost 5 bases, J lost 2 bases, and 10 bases lay in between. The CDR3 has 13 amino acids. The CDR3 nucleotides are TGTGCCAGCAGTAGACAGGCGCCCTACGAGCAGTACTTC. This codes for CASSRQAPYEQYF. Combining the CDR3 with reference TRBV28 and TRBJ2-7 gives the whole variable domain DVKVTQSSRYLVKRTGEKVFLECVQDMDHENMFWYRQDPGLGLRLIYFSYDVKMKEKGDIPEGYSVSREKKERFSLILESASTNQTSMYLCASSRQAPYEQYFGPGTRLTVT.

This sequence joins TRBV25-1 and TRBJ1-1, with D unresolved. The CDR3 covers 12 residues. V dropped 5 bases and J dropped 0 bases, with 4 bases sitting between them. The V gene's germline CDR1 is MGHDK and CDR2 SYGVNS. CDR3 residues: CASSFMNTEAFF. DNA for the CDR3: TGTGCCAGCAGTTTCATGAACACTGAAGCTTTCTTT.

The genes are TRBV5-1 and TRBJ1-2; 8 nucleotides line up with TRBD1. The CDR3 loop spans 14 amino acids. The ends lost 2 bases at V and 2 bases at J; junction bases unmatched: 2. CDR1 is SGHRS, CDR2 YFSETQ, per germline. The CDR3 coding sequence is TGCGCCAGCAGCTTAGACAGGGGAAACTATGGCTACACCTTC. It encodes CASSLDRGNYGYTF. The full variable domain, with the rest looked up from reference TRBV5-1 and TRBJ1-2, is KAGVTQTPRYLIKTRGQQVTLSCSPISGHRSVSWYQQTPGQGLQFLFEYFSETQRNKGNFPGRFSGRQFSNSRSEMNVSTLELGDSALYLCASSLDRGNYGYTFGSGTRLTVV.

The rearrangement joins TRBV9 to TRBJ1-3; D gene ambiguous. Germline-derived CDR1 and CDR2 are SGDLS and YYNGEE. V was shortened by 5 bases and J by 0 bases, with 12 bases between the two germline ends. This CDR3 is 15 amino acids long. This CDR3 is CASSEQPLSGNTIYF. The CDR3 bases are TGTGCCAGCAGTGAACAGCCACTCTCTGGAAACACCATATATTTT.

This clone was picked up one time. The rearrangement uses TRBV30 and TRBJ2-3, with 7 bases matching TRBD1. This CDR3 has 14 residues. Germline V gene sequence: CDR1 GTSNPN, CDR2 SVGIG (reference sequence). V gave up 5 bases and J gave up 6 bases; unmatched junction bases: 11. The CDR3 is CAWYRTGSVDTQYF. In nucleotides, the CDR3 is TGTGCCTGGTACCGGACAGGTTCGGTCGATACGCAGTATTTT.

This chain joins TRBV5-1 and TRBJ1-4; 11 bases are a match to TRBD1. CDR3 size: 16 residues. The V gene end was trimmed by 5 bases and the J gene end by 5 bases; junction bases not matched to a gene: 8. Looked up from germline, CDR1 is SGHRS and CDR2 is YFSETQ. This CDR3 is CASRTGTGGTNEKLFF. In nucleotides, the CDR3 is TGCGCCAGCAGAACCGGGACAGGGGGTACAAATGAAAAACTGTTTTTT. Full variable domain (outside the CDR3, taken from reference TRBV5-1 and TRBJ1-4): KAGVTQTPRYLIKTRGQQVTLSCSPISGHRSVSWYQQTPGQGLQFLFEYFSETQRNKGNFPGRFSGRQFSNSRSEMNVSTLELGDSALYLCASRTGTGGTNEKLFFGSGTQLSVL.

This clone was seen only once. This sequence joins TRBV7-8 and TRBJ2-2; TRBD1 matches at 8 bases. V lost 0 bases, J lost 4 bases, and 4 bases stayed unmatched. Germline CDR1 is SGHVS and CDR2 is FQNEAQ. CDR3 length: 16 residues. The CDR3 DNA is TGTGCCAGCAGCTTAGCGGTGACAGGGGTCACCGGGGAGCTGTTTTTT. It encodes CASSLAVTGVTGELFF.

The sample holds one count of this clone. V and J are TRBV5-1 and TRBJ2-2; D might be TRBD1 (6 bases). The CDR3 is 14 amino acids. Between the trimmed V and J ends, which lost 4 bases and 0 bases, there was a span of 7 bases. CDR1 and CDR2 (germline): SGHRS, YFSETQ. This CDR3 is CASSQGTNTGELFF. The DNA of the CDR3 is TGCGCCAGCAGCCAGGGGACGAACACCGGGGAGCTGTTTTTT.

The chain uses TRBV9 and TRBJ2-2; weak D call: TRBD1 (5 bases). Trimming removed 6 bases from V and 5 bases from J, with 20 bases in between. Germline loops: CDR1 SGDLS, CDR2 YYNGEE. This CDR3 is built from 16 residues. CDR3 sequence: CASTRSPQGGTGELFF. CDR3 DNA sequence: TGTGCCAGCACCCGCTCGCCGCAGGGTGGGACCGGGGAGCTGTTTTTT.

J is TRBJ2-5 and V is TRBV6-6, with 7 nucleotides matching TRBD1. Trimming cost V 4 bases and J 3 bases; bases outside gene matches: 8. The CDR3 covers 15 residues. The germline CDR1 and CDR2 sequences are MNHNY and SVGAGI (reference sequence). In nucleotides, the CDR3 is TGTGCCAGCAGTTCGGGACAGAATCTAGAAGAGACCCAGTACTTC. Translated: CASSSGQNLEETQYF.

The gene calls are TRBV9 and TRBJ2-7; 12 bases align to TRBD1. The trim removed 4 bases at V and 6 bases at J, leaving 8 bases unmatched. The CDR3 covers 15 residues. CDR1 is SGDLS and CDR2 is YYNGEE in the germline V gene. The CDR3 bases are TGTGCCAGCAGCAGGCGGGACAGGGGGCTCGGCGAGCAGTACTTC. Translation: CASSRRDRGLGEQYF.